One and the same sample provided the 25 T cell receptor beta chains below, sequenced in a study of T cells in tuberculosis. Sequencing used immunoSEQ multiplex PCR; TCRdb keeps in-frame clones, though not all of them. The table lists around 45,000 clones, around 94% of them singletons. Material for sequencing was PBMCs. Every receptor here comes from a donor aged 10 to 29 with latent tuberculosis or without tuberculosis infection. Some clones in this sample may be carry-over from other donors' samples.

The genes are TRBV2 and TRBJ2-5; D may be TRBD2 (6 bases). In germline, CDR1 is SNHLY, CDR2 FYNNEI. Trimming removed 5 bases from V and 5 bases from J, with 15 bases in between. This CDR3 comprises 14 residues. CDR3 nucleotides: TGTGCCAGCAGTTGGACTACGATTTGGGAGACCCAGTACTTC. It is translated as CASSWTTIWETQYF.

The chain has TRBV27 and TRBJ2-5, with D hard to call. Deletions cut 4 bases from V and 2 bases from J, with 8 bases between. CDR1 is MNHEY, CDR2 SMNVEV, per germline (reference sequence). The CDR3 totals 13 residues. The CDR3 nucleotides are TGTGCCAGCAGTTCAATTCTACAAGAGACCCAGTACTTC. Its protein product is CASSSILQETQYF.

J is TRBJ2-1 and V is TRBV2; D is perhaps TRBD2 (6 bases). This CDR3 contains 14 residues. Looked up from germline, CDR1 is SNHLY and CDR2 is FYNNEI. Trimming shortened V by 0 bases and J by 15 bases, and 18 bases separated the two germline ends. The CDR3 loop reads CASSEAGMGTYPFF. The CDR3 DNA is TGTGCCAGCAGTGAAGCAGGAATGGGGACTTACCCGTTCTTC.

This rearrangement joins TRBV7-8 to TRBJ2-7; 9 bases are shared with TRBD2. Germline V gene sequence: CDR1 SGHVS, CDR2 FQNEAQ. The CDR3 loop spans 17 amino acids. Trimming removed 6 bases from V and 2 bases from J; junction bases left unmatched: 14. The CDR3 region is CASSSTKTGLAPYEQYF. CDR3 sequence (DNA): TGTGCCAGCAGTTCCACAAAAACGGGACTAGCTCCCTACGAGCAGTACTTC. Drawing the rest from reference TRBV7-8 and TRBJ2-7, the complete variable domain is GAGVSQSPRYKVAKRGQDVALRCDPISGHVSLFWYQQALGQGPEFLTYFQNEAQLDKSGLPSDRFFAERPEGSVSTLKIQRTQQEDSAVYLCASSSTKTGLAPYEQYFGPGTRLTVT.

The chain carries TRBV27 and TRBJ2-7; tentatively, D is TRBD1 (5 bases). Germline-derived CDR1 and CDR2 are MNHEY and SMNVEV (reference sequence). V was pared by 3 bases and J by 0 bases, with 18 bases between. The CDR3 has 17 amino acids. The CDR3 DNA reads TGTGCCAGCAGTTTTTCTACAATGCCCGACAGCTCCTACGAGCAGTACTTC. Translated: CASSFSTMPDSSYEQYF.

The chain recombines TRBV7-2 with TRBJ1-6; 9 positions match TRBD1. Per the germline V gene, CDR1 is SGHTA and CDR2 is FQGNSA. Trimming took 1 base from V and 10 from J; bases not matched to a gene: 5. There are 15 residues in the CDR3. CDR3 nucleotide sequence: TGTGCCAGCAGCTTAGGGGACAGGGTCGACTCACCCCTCCACTTT. Residues: CASSLGDRVDSPLHF.

The rearrangement uses TRBV7-9 and TRBJ1-3, with D unclear. The ends were cut back, 3 bases at V and 0 bases at J, with 9 bases in the middle. CDR1 is SEHNR and CDR2 is FQNEAQ in the germline V gene (reference sequence). This CDR3 spans 15 amino acids. The CDR3 loop is CASSFNSFSGNTIYF. CDR3 DNA sequence: TGTGCCAGCAGCTTTAACTCGTTCTCTGGAAACACCATATATTTT.

The chain joins TRBV28 to TRBJ2-7, with 8 bases identical to TRBD1. Germline-derived CDR1 and CDR2 are MDHEN and SYDVKM. V was pared by 5 bases and J by 4 bases, with 4 bases of the junction left unmatched. The CDR3 has 13 residues. The CDR3 protein is CASSDRGPYEQYF. The CDR3 coding sequence is TGTGCCAGCAGTGACAGGGGTCCATACGAGCAGTACTTC.

The chain's CDR3 is CASSVSRDPNTEAFF. CDR3 coding DNA: TGTGCCAGCAGCGTAAGCAGGGATCCGAACACTGAAGCTTTCTTT. V gene TRBV9 combines with J gene TRBJ1-1, with D possibly being TRBD1 (5 bases). In germline, CDR1 is SGDLS, CDR2 YYNGEE. V dropped 1 base and J dropped 1 base, with 11 bases sitting between them. The CDR3 totals 15 residues.

The chain joins TRBV9 to TRBJ1-1; 10 nucleotides line up with TRBD1. The ends lost 3 bases at V and 11 bases at J; junction bases unmatched: 7. CDR1 is SGDLS and CDR2 is YYNGEE in the germline V gene. The CDR3 has 13 residues. The CDR3 loop reads CASSERQGAKAFF. The CDR3 DNA is TGTGCCAGCAGCGAGAGACAGGGGGCTAAGGCTTTCTTT. Variable domain in full (rest from reference TRBV9 and TRBJ1-1): DSGVTQTPKHLITATGQRVTLRCSPRSGDLSVYWYQQSLDQGLQFLIQYYNGEERAKGNILERFSAQQFPDLHSELNLSSLELGDSALYFCASSERQGAKAFFGQGTRLTVV.

The rearrangement uses TRBV9 and TRBJ2-3, with 7 bases aligning to TRBD1. Germline V gives CDR1 SGDLS, CDR2 YYNGEE. V dropped 3 bases and J dropped 1; count of bases not matched to a gene: 5. This CDR3 is built from 15 residues. The CDR3 loop reads CASSEPGQRTDTQYF. In DNA form, the CDR3 reads TGTGCCAGCAGCGAGCCGGGACAGCGCACAGATACGCAGTATTTT.

The chain links TRBV11-1 to TRBJ2-3; no clear D gene. This CDR3 contains 12 residues. CDR1 is SGHAT and CDR2 is FQDESV in the germline V gene (reference sequence). V shed 10 bases and J shed 0 bases, with 8 bases lying between them. CDR3 in DNA: TGTGCCACTGGGCTCAGCACAGATACGCAGTATTTT. It is translated as CATGLSTDTQYF.

The chain has TRBV28 and TRBJ2-7, with 13 bases identical to TRBD2. Germline trimming cut 2 bases from V and 6 bases from J; bases unmatched to any gene: 4. Germline V lookup: CDR1 MDHEN, CDR2 SYDVKM. The CDR3 has 15 amino acids. The CDR3, as DNA: TGTGCCAGCAGTTTAGGACTAGCGGGAGTAAGCGAGCAGTACTTC. It specifies CASSLGLAGVSEQYF.

This chain joins TRBV6-1 and TRBJ2-7; maybe TRBD2 (5 bases). The CDR3 spans 15 residues. Trimming shortened V by 2 bases and J by 3 bases, and 14 bases separated the two germline ends. The germline gives CDR1 MNHNS, CDR2 SASEGT. This chain's CDR3 is CASSERRRAHYEQYF. The CDR3 bases are TGTGCCAGCAGTGAACGGAGGCGGGCTCACTACGAGCAGTACTTC.

This rearrangement joins TRBV4-3 to TRBJ2-1; 7 nucleotides line up with TRBD1. J was trimmed by 3 bases and V by 5 bases; bases with no gene match: 1. CDR1 and CDR2 (germline): LGHNA, YSLEER. CDR3 length: 13 residues. In DNA form, the CDR3 reads TGCGCCAGCAGCAGACAGGGCTACAATGAGCAGTTCTTC. Residues: CASSRQGYNEQFF.

The chain employs TRBV7-8 and TRBJ2-7; a possible D gene is TRBD2 (6 bases). Per germline, CDR1 SGHVS and CDR2 FQNEAQ. V lost 5 bases to trimming and J lost 3 bases, with 11 bases between them. CDR3 length equals 13 residues. The CDR3 loop reads CASSLVEGYEQYF. CDR3 nucleotides: TGTGCCAGCAGCCTAGTGGAGGGCTACGAGCAGTACTTC.

The gene calls are TRBV5-1 and TRBJ2-7; 7 nucleotides align to TRBD1. Germline CDR1 reads SGHRS; CDR2 reads YFSETQ. The CDR3 has 15 amino acids. V shed 4 bases, J shed 3 bases, and the junction held 10 bases outside the gene matches. The DNA of the CDR3 is TGCGCCAGCAGCCTCTTACAGGGGAAAGGCTACGAGCAGTACTTC. It translates to CASSLLQGKGYEQYF.

The V gene is TRBV9, the J gene TRBJ1-1; the D is unclear. This CDR3 comprises 15 residues. The V gene lost 1 base and the J gene lost 0 bases, with 10 bases spanning the gap. Germline V gene sequence: CDR1 SGDLS, CDR2 YYNGEE. CDR3 residues: CASSVSFRLNTEAFF. CDR3 nucleotide sequence: TGTGCCAGCAGCGTATCGTTTCGGTTGAACACTGAAGCTTTCTTT.

The rearrangement joins TRBV10-2 to TRBJ2-2; 7 bases map to TRBD1. V shed 7 bases, J shed 5 bases, and the junction held 7 bases outside the gene matches. Germline assignment: CDR1 WSHSY and CDR2 SAAADI. The CDR3 length is 14 residues. DNA for the CDR3: TGCGCCAGCAACCGACAGGGTGGAACCGGGGAGCTGTTTTTT. Its translation: CASNRQGGTGELFF.

V and J are TRBV4-2 and TRBJ1-1; D is unclear. The CDR3 spans 16 residues. Germline CDR1 is LGHNA and CDR2 is YNFKEQ. V dropped 0 bases and J dropped 4 bases, with 15 bases sitting between them. CDR3: CASSQDQEVSGTEAFF. In nucleotides, the CDR3 is TGTGCCAGCAGCCAAGATCAGGAGGTCTCGGGCACTGAAGCTTTCTTT.

This chain connects TRBV7-3 to TRBJ2-1; 8 nucleotides align to TRBD1. Trimming removed 5 bases from V and 7 bases from J; junction bases left unmatched: 10. The CDR3 has 15 amino acids. Germline CDR1 is SGHTA and CDR2 is FQGTGA. The DNA of the CDR3 is TGTGCCAGCAGCCCGACAGGGGTCCTAGTGAATGAGCAGTTCTTC. The encoded protein is CASSPTGVLVNEQFF.

V gene TRBV5-4 combines with J gene TRBJ1-1; D not certain. Trimming pared 0 bases from V and 0 bases from J, leaving 9 bases between. The CDR3 sequence is 15 residues long. Germline V CDR1 and CDR2: SGHNT, YYREEE (reference sequence). The CDR3 DNA sequence: TGTGCCAGCAGCTTGGAAGAGGGAGTGAACACTGAAGCTTTCTTT. Translating it yields CASSLEEGVNTEAFF.

This sequence joins TRBV6-5 and TRBJ2-1, with D maybe TRBD2 (5 bases). Trimming removed 6 bases from V and 14 bases from J, with 17 bases in between. This CDR3 contains 12 residues. Germline CDR1 and CDR2: MNHEY and SVGAGI. CDR3 sequence: CASSGLGLTEFF. CDR3 coding DNA: TGTGCCAGCAGCGGACTTGGGTTGACGGAGTTCTTC.

The chain recombines TRBV6-6 with TRBJ1-1; no firm D call. CDR3 length: 14 amino acids. V was clipped by 2 bases and J by 1 base, with 8 bases between them. Germline-derived CDR1 and CDR2 are MNHNY and SVGAGI (reference sequence). The CDR3 DNA follows: TGTGCCAGCAGTTACCGCGCAGGGAACACTGAAGCTTTCTTT. Translating gives CASSYRAGNTEAFF.

There are a few counts of this clone. V usage is TRBV2 and J usage is TRBJ1-5; D call uncertain. The V end was cut by 7 bases, the J end by 0 bases, with 7 bases between. Per germline, CDR1 SNHLY and CDR2 FYNNEI. The CDR3 covers 13 residues. The CDR3 DNA is TGTGCCAGCATGGCGGTTAGCAATCAGCCCCAGCATTTT. It translates to CASMAVSNQPQHF.